This TCR beta chain was captured by sequencing in a study of cytomegalovirus exposure and HLA in healthy donors. The study's findings and limits: Per a later analysis, 18,000 or so TCR beta sequences showed association with HLA alleles at 0.05 false discovery rate. On later analysis, the bulk of CMV-associated TCR beta chains appeared to be HLA-restricted.

This CDR3 region has 18 residues. Germline V gives CDR1 SGDLS, CDR2 YYNGEE. V lost 0 bases, J lost 5 bases, and 13 bases stayed unmatched. This clone was recorded once. Its antigen is as yet unknown. PCR primers comprised 60 Vbeta and 13 Jbeta primers. TCRdb's table, derived via immunoSEQ multiplex PCR, lists solely in-frame clones and lacks some. The sample consists of more than 150,000 clones, over 60% of them appearing once. The receptor was derived from a young man in good health and CMV-seronegative. V and J are TRBV9 and TRBJ2-5; 10 bases line up with TRBD2. The material sequenced was PBMCs. CDR3 protein: CASSVGKRGGATRETQYF. The DNA for the CDR3 is TGTGCCAGCAGCGTAGGGAAGCGGGGGGGCGCAACCCGGGAGACCCAGTACTTC.